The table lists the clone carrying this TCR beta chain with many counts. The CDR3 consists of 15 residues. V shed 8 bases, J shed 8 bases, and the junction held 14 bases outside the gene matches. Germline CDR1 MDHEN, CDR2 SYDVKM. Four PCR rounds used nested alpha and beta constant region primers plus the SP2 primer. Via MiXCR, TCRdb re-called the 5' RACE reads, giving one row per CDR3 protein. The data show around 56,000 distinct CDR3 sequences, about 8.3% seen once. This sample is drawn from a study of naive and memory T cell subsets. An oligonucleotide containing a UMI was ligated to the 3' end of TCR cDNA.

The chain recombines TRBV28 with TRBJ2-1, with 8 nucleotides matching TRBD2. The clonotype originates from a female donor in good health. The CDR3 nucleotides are TGTGCCAGCCGGTCCGGGACTAGGGGATTAGATGAGCAGTTCTTC. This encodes CASRSGTRGLDEQFF.